This T cell receptor (beta chain) was documented in a study of T cells in Graves' hyperthyroidism and ophthalmopathy. Across the whole study: Prior to any treatment, at the point of initial diagnosis, peripheral blood was collected. General observations from the study: The model predicted ophthalmopathy a median roughly six months before onset.

Ophthalmopathy cases met thresholds of Clinical Activity Score at least 3, NOSPECS grade at least 4 and duration under 3 months. Amplified regions were TCR beta CDR3 sequences from RNA transcripts. TCR CDR3 underwent first-round RT-PCR with the HTBI primer set. TCRdb called the multiplex PCR reads again in MiXCR, with one record for every CDR3 protein. The table records about 600,000 distinct CDR3 sequences, around 15% of them present only once. This clonotype was recorded at least ten times. The antigen remains unidentified. V lost 3 bases and J 3 bases, leaving 22 bases between the germline ends. CDR3 length: 18 residues. Germline CDR1 is MDHEN and CDR2 is SYDVKM.

The specimen sequenced was blood. The clonotype comes from a woman in her forties with Graves' ophthalmopathy. V and J are TRBV28 and TRBJ2-3; D assignment may be TRBD1 or TRBD2 (6 bases each). The CDR3 DNA reads TGTGCCAGCAGTTTTTTAGGGGGACTCGCGACCTTAACAGATACGCAGTATTTT. The encoded protein is CASSFLGGLATLTDTQYF.